This section outlines one TCR beta chain sequence together with its context. Its antigen is not identified. The data were taken from a study of shared clonotypes between healthy human individuals. Notes on the study in general: A few donors had 4% to 5% of their naive CD4 clonotypes in common. Donors were few, which limited the genetic and exposure-history diversity represented.

CD45RO-negative cells were positively selected for CCR7, leaving out terminally differentiated effector memory CD45RA+ cells. Every contributor of samples was a Caucasian grown-up residing in Nashville, Tennessee. The genomic DNA of each subset was split evenly across several immunoSEQ plates. Produced via immunoSEQ multiplex PCR; TCRdb's table is partial and in-frame only. The sample comprises some 800,000 clones, 92% of which are singletons, and 24% rests with the top ten. The length of the CDR3 is 12 residues. CDR1 is MNHEY and CDR2 is SVGAGI in the germline V gene. V was shortened by 4 bases and J by 5 bases, with 9 bases between the two germline ends.

The V call is TRBV6-5, the J call TRBJ2-7; unclear D gene. The clonotype comes from a man aged 25 to 40 in good health. Input material: naive CD8+ T cells sorted from blood. The CDR3 region is CASSSDFDEQYF. The CDR3, as DNA: TGTGCCAGCAGTTCCGACTTCGACGAGCAGTACTTC.